This entry features one T cell receptor (beta chain) sequence. What it binds is unknown. It was autoimmune disease history or systemic immunosuppression that excluded patients. This entry comes from a study of OX40 agonist ivuxolimab in advanced cancers. Study at large: Melanoma, hepatocellular carcinoma, head and neck or renal cell cancer occurred in dose-escalation patients.

General observations from the study: CD8+ T cells showed, on average, more clonal expansion than CD4+ cells.

Assay used: immunoSEQ multiplex PCR; TCRdb lists only in-frame clones, some missing. The sample includes approximately 89,000 clones, approximately 91% of them seen just once. Germline CDR1 and CDR2: KGHSH and LQKENI. Trimming cost V 3 bases and J 3 bases, with 13 bases left between them. This CDR3 contains 15 residues. The sequence was collected from an adult with an advanced solid tumor such as melanoma, head and neck, liver or kidney cancer. The gene calls are TRBV18 and TRBJ2-3; the D gene is possibly TRBD1 (6 bases). The sequencing used CD4+ or CD8+ T cells sorted from blood, collected in a trial of the OX40 agonist ivuxolimab. DNA for the CDR3: TGTGCCAGCTCACCGAGGGGGACGCGAACAGATACGCAGTATTTT. Translation: CASSPRGTRTDTQYF. The whole variable domain, remainder taken from reference TRBV18 and TRBJ2-3, is NAGVMQNPRHLVRRRGQEARLRCSPMKGHSHVYWYRQLPEEGLKFMVYLQKENIIDESGMPKERFSAEFPKEGPSILRIQQVVRGDSAAYFCASSPRGTRTDTQYFGPGTRLTVL.